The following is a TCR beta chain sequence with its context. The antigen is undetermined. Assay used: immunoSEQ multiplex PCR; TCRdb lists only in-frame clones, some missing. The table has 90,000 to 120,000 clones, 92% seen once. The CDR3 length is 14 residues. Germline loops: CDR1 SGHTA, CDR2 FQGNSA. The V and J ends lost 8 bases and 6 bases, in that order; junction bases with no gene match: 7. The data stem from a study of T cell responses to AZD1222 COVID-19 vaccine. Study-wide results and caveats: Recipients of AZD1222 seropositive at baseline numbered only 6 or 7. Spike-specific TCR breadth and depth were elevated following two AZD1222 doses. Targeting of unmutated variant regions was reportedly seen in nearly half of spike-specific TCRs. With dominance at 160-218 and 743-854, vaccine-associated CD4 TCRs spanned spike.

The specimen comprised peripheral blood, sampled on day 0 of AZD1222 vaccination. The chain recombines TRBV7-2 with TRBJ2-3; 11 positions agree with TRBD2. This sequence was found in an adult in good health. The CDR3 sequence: CASLVAGGIDTQYF. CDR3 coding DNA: TGTGCCAGCTTGGTAGCGGGAGGGATCGATACGCAGTATTTT.